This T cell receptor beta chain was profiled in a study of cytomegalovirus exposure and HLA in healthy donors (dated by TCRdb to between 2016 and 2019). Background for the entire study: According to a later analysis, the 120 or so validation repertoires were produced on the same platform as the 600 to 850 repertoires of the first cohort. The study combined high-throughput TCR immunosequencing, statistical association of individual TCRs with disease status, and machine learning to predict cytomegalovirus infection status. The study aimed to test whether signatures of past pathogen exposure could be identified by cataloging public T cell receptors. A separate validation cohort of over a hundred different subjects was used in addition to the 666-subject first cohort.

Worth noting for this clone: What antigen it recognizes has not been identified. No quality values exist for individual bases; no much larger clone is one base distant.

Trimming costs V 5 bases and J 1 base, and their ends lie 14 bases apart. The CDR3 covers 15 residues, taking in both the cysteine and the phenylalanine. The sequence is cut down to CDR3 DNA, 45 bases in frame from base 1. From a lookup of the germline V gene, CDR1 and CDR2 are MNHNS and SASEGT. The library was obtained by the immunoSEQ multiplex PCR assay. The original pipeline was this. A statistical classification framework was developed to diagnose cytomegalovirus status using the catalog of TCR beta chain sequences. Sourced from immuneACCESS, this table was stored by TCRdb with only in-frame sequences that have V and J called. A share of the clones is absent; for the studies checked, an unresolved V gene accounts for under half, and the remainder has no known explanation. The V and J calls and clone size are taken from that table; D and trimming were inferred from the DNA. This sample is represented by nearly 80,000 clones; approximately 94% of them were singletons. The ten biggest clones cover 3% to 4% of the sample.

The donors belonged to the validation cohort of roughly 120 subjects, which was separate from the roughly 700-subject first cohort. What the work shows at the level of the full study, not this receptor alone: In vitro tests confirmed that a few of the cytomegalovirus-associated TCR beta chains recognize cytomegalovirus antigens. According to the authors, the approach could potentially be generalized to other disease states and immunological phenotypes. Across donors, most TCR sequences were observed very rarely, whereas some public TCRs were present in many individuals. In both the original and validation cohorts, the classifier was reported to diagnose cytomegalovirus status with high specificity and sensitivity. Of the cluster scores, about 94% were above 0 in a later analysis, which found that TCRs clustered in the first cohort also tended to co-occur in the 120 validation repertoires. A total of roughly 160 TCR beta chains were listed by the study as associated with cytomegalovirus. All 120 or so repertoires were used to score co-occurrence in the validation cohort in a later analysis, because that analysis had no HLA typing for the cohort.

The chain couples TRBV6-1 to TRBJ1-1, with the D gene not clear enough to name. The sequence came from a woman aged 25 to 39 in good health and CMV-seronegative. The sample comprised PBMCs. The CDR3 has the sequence CASSPVPPRNTEAFF. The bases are TGTGCCAGCAGTCCCGTACCCCCTAGGAACACTGAAGCTTTCTTT.